A selection of T cell receptor beta chains follows, all from one sample in a study of blood T cell repertoires in COVID-19. TCRdb keeps only in-frame clones here, not all; method: immunoSEQ multiplex PCR. This sample yields around 68,000 clones, of which 80% to 90% are seen a single time; 9% to 9.5% belongs to the top ten. The sequenced sample was peripheral blood. The receptors derive from a human donor in a cohort sampled during active COVID-19. The CDR3 runs from the conserved cysteine through the conserved F or W. A D gene is named only where the DNA matches it firmly. The listing skips clone size in some rows; elsewhere it reads once, few, many or a size class.

V	D	size	J	CDR3	DNA
TRBV28	.	.	TRBJ2-3	CASSPGSPQSFDTQYF	TGTGCCAGCAGTCCCGGGAGCCCCCAGTCGTTTGATACGCAGTATTTT
TRBV5-6	TRBD1	.	TRBJ2-1	CASSLVGQNNEQFF	TGTGCCAGCAGCTTGGTGGGACAGAACAATGAGCAGTTCTTC
TRBV24-1	.	.	TRBJ2-1	CATSDLEGVDNEQFF	TGTGCCACCAGTGATTTGGAGGGGGTGGACAATGAGCAGTTCTTC
TRBV5-4	.	.	TRBJ2-3	CASRAIEEVGTDTQYF	TGTGCCAGCCGTGCCATCGAGGAGGTAGGCACAGATACGCAGTATTTT
TRBV7-8	TRBD2	few	TRBJ2-1	CASSRGTSGNLYNEQFF	TGTGCCAGCAGCCGGGGGACTAGCGGAAACCTCTACAATGAGCAGTTCTTC
TRBV30	.	.	TRBJ1-1	CAWSRGTNTEAFF	TGTGCCTGGAGCCGGGGAACCAACACTGAAGCTTTCTTT
TRBV19	TRBD2	.	TRBJ2-2	CASKAGGQTGELFF	TGTGCCAGTAAGGCGGGGGGTCAAACCGGGGAGCTGTTTTTT
TRBV6-2/TRBV6-3	.	.	TRBJ2-1	CASSLPPGTRIGEQFF	TGTGCCAGCAGTCTCCCGCCCGGTACCCGTATTGGTGAGCAGTTCTTC
TRBV6-4	TRBD2	once	TRBJ2-3	CASSVAGESTQYF	TGTGCCAGCAGCGTAGCGGGAGAGAGTACGCAGTATTTT
TRBV28	.	.	TRBJ2-7	CASSLDPGAYEQYF	TGTGCCAGCAGTTTAGATCCAGGGGCCTACGAGCAGTACTTC
TRBV27	.	once	TRBJ2-3	CASSFVAVTDTQYF	TGTGCCAGCAGTTTCGTAGCGGTTACAGATACGCAGTATTTT
TRBV7-2	TRBD1	.	TRBJ1-1	CASSLTGVYTEAFF	TGTGCCAGCAGCTTAACAGGGGTTTACACTGAAGCTTTCTTT
TRBV7-2	.	.	TRBJ2-1	CASSRRTDYNEQFF	TGTGCCAGCAGCCGCCGGACTGACTACAATGAGCAGTTCTTC
TRBV18	.	.	TRBJ2-7	CASSPIGGYEQYF	TGTGCCAGCTCACCAATAGGGGGCTACGAGCAGTACTTC
TRBV11-2	TRBD2	.	TRBJ2-7	CASSPGSGREDEQYF	TGTGCCAGCAGCCCCGGGAGCGGGAGGGAAGACGAGCAGTACTTC
TRBV27	.	.	TRBJ1-6	CASSSTLLSSYNSPLHF	TGTGCCAGCAGTTCGACACTCCTGAGCTCCTATAATTCACCCCTCCACTTT
TRBV24-1	TRBD2	.	TRBJ2-1	CATSDVGLAGGPRDNEQFF	TGTGCCACCAGTGATGTGGGACTAGCGGGAGGGCCCCGCGACAATGAGCAGTTCTTC
TRBV6-2/TRBV6-3	.	.	TRBJ2-7	CATSKWGLSSYEQYF	TGTGCCACCAGTAAATGGGGGCTATCCTCCTACGAGCAGTACTTC
TRBV6-5	.	once	TRBJ1-2	CASSRSADYGYTF	TGTGCCAGCAGTCGTTCAGCGGACTATGGCTACACCTTC
TRBV20-1	.	few	TRBJ2-7	CSASSGRGYEQYF	TGCAGTGCTAGTTCAGGTCGAGGGTACGAGCAGTACTTC
TRBV18	.	.	TRBJ2-1	CASSPPIQGPNEQFF	TGTGCCAGCTCACCACCGATCCAGGGCCCCAATGAGCAGTTCTTC
TRBV28	.	.	TRBJ2-1	CASSPLEIYEQFF	TGTGCCAGCAGCCCCTTGGAGATCTATGAGCAGTTCTTC
TRBV6-5	.	few	TRBJ1-3	CASSRSGAGNTIYF	TGTGCCAGCAGCAGATCAGGGGCTGGAAACACCATATATTTT
TRBV6-5	TRBD1	.	TRBJ1-5	CASSDRQGGNQPQHF	TGTGCCAGCAGCGACAGACAGGGCGGAAATCAGCCCCAGCATTTT
TRBV7-3	TRBD2	.	TRBJ2-2	CASSPSGRNTGELFF	TGTGCCAGCAGCCCTAGCGGCAGGAACACCGGGGAGCTGTTTTTT
TRBV2	.	few	TRBJ2-5	CASSDGETQYF	TGTGCCAGCAGTGACGGGGAGACCCAGTACTTC
TRBV27	TRBD2	.	TRBJ2-5	CASSPLAGEETQYF	TGTGCCAGCAGTCCGCTAGCGGGAGAGGAGACCCAGTACTTC
TRBV7-9	TRBD2	.	TRBJ2-1	CASSLASGPLFF	TGTGCCAGCAGCTTAGCTAGCGGGCCCTTGTTCTTC
TRBV4-2	TRBD1	.	TRBJ1-2	CASSQAGQGVVGYGYTF	TGTGCCAGCAGCCAAGCGGGGCAGGGGGTGGTCGGATATGGCTACACCTTC
TRBV5-4	TRBD1	.	TRBJ2-1	CASSTGGQSGYEQFF	TGTGCCAGCAGCACAGGGGGTCAGTCAGGATATGAGCAGTTCTTC
TRBV4-1	.	.	TRBJ1-1	CASSQENNRWNTEAFF	TGCGCCAGCAGCCAAGAAAATAATCGTTGGAACACTGAAGCTTTCTTT
TRBV5-4	TRBD1	.	TRBJ2-7	CASSSNRGLGEQYF	TGTGCCAGCAGCTCAAACAGGGGGCTGGGTGAGCAGTACTTC
TRBV9	.	.	TRBJ2-7	CASSPRDSYEQYF	TGTGCCAGCAGCCCCAGGGACTCCTACGAGCAGTACTTC
TRBV6-2/TRBV6-3	.	.	TRBJ1-2	CASSYVSEHYGYTF	TGTGCCAGCAGTTACGTGTCAGAACACTATGGCTACACCTTC
TRBV5-8	TRBD1	.	TRBJ1-1	CASGLTGGEVNTEAFF	TGTGCCAGCGGCCTGACAGGGGGCGAGGTGAACACTGAAGCTTTCTTT
TRBV3-1/TRBV3-2	.	.	TRBJ1-5	CASSQDPSRNQPQHF	TGTGCCAGCAGCCAAGATCCTTCACGGAATCAGCCCCAGCATTTT
TRBV5-1	.	.	TRBJ2-5	CASSPGETQYF	TGCGCCAGCAGCCCCGGTGAGACCCAGTACTTC
TRBV3-1/TRBV3-2	TRBD1	.	TRBJ2-3	CASSQAARGRGRTDTQYF	TGTGCCAGCAGCCAAGCCGCACGGGGCAGGGGGCGCACGGATACGCAGTATTTT
TRBV7-9	TRBD1	.	TRBJ2-7	CASGVAGQGGGEQYF	TGTGCCAGCGGGGTGGCAGGACAGGGCGGCGGCGAGCAGTACTTC
TRBV29-1	.	.	TRBJ2-3	CSVRATGDTQYF	TGCAGCGTCCGAGCGACAGGAGACACGCAGTATTTT
TRBV18	TRBD2	.	TRBJ2-2	CASSLTSGVGTGELFF	TGTGCCAGCTCACTTACTAGCGGAGTAGGCACCGGGGAGCTGTTTTTT
TRBV7-9	.	.	TRBJ1-1	CASRSQGNTEAFF	TGTGCCAGCAGATCCCAGGGGAACACTGAAGCTTTCTTT
TRBV7-2	.	.	TRBJ2-3	CASRPAGVRTDTQYF	TGTGCCAGCAGACCTGCAGGGGTTCGGACAGATACGCAGTATTTT
TRBV7-2	.	.	TRBJ2-2	CASSLARTGELFF	TGTGCCAGCAGCTTAGCCCGGACCGGGGAGCTGTTTTTT
TRBV19	TRBD1	.	TRBJ2-1	CATERTGKTYNEQFF	TGTGCCACCGAAAGGACAGGCAAAACCTACAATGAGCAGTTCTTC
TRBV3-1/TRBV3-2	.	.	TRBJ2-1	CASSQDWDTSSYNEQFF	TGTGCCAGCAGCCAAGATTGGGACACGAGCTCCTACAATGAGCAGTTCTTC